The clone carrying this T cell receptor (beta chain) is large in the sample. Its antigen is unknown. The V and J ends lost 5 bases and 4 bases respectively, with 17 bases between them. This CDR3 region has 15 residues. CDR1 is SEHNR, CDR2 FQNEAQ, per germline (reference sequence). This record comes from a study of circulating CD8 cells and anti-PD-1 response in melanoma. Study-level background: Nivolumab was given intravenously at 3 mg/kg every 2 weeks. Study outcomes and limitations: Replicates were generally not done for experiments.

Sorting of live CD3+CD8+TCRalphabeta+ cells by PD-1 and/or TIGIT gave four subsets. The QIAseq Immune Repertoire TCR panel built the libraries from approximately 15 ng of total RNA. TCRdb processed the reads anew with MiXCR; each CDR3 protein has one entry. The table has 300 to 450 distinct CDR3 sequences, around 12% seen once; the top ten hold around 18%. Specimen: CD8+ T cells from PBMCs, collected at baseline or after one month of anti-PD-1 therapy (not recorded which). The TCR was taken from a human donor with melanoma. This chain links TRBV7-9 with TRBJ1-2; the D gene is possibly TRBD1 (5 bases). The CDR3 here is CASSPWGGSTYGYTF. The CDR3 coding sequence is TGTGCCAGCAGCCCCTGGGGGGGAAGTACCTATGGCTACACCTTC.